Presented here are 24 T cell receptor beta chains from one specimen sequenced in a study of T cells in Graves' hyperthyroidism and ophthalmopathy. RNA transcripts gave rise to amplified TCR beta CDR3 regions. HTBI primers were employed in a first-round RT-PCR of the TCR CDR3. TCRdb independently ran MiXCR on the multiplex PCR reads; one entry per CDR3 protein. The sample comprises hundreds of thousands of distinct CDR3 sequences, approximately 42% of which are singletons, and about 7% rests with the top ten. Sequenced: peripheral blood or thyroid tissue (not recorded which). The receptors come from an adult man with Graves' disease, either hyperthyroidism or ophthalmopathy (not recorded which).

This clonotype was counted a few times. This chain links TRBV5-1 with TRBJ1-4; no clear D. V lost 4 bases, J lost 3 bases, and 7 bases lay in between. The CDR3 runs to 13 residues. In germline, CDR1 is SGHRS, CDR2 YFSETQ. CDR3 in DNA: TGCGCCAGCAGCGCCCGGGCTAATGAAAAACTGTTTTTT. This gives the protein CASSARANEKLFF. The whole variable domain, remainder taken from reference TRBV5-1 and TRBJ1-4, is KAGVTQTPRYLIKTRGQQVTLSCSPISGHRSVSWYQQTPGQGLQFLFEYFSETQRNKGNFPGRFSGRQFSNSRSEMNVSTLELGDSALYLCASSARANEKLFFGSGTQLSVL.

The genes are TRBV7-9 and TRBJ1-5, with 7 bases that match TRBD1. CDR1 is SEHNR, CDR2 FQNEAQ, per germline (reference sequence). The CDR3 has 17 amino acids. V lost 5 bases to trimming and J lost 3 bases; unmatched junction nucleotides: 13. This CDR3 reads CASSKDRNQCFNQPQHF. In DNA, the CDR3 is TGTGCCAGCAGCAAGGACAGGAATCAATGCTTCAATCAGCCCCAGCATTTT.

This clonotype appeared many times. This chain joins TRBV7-9 and TRBJ1-2; tentative D call: TRBD1 (5 bases). Trimming removed 5 bases at V and 3 bases at J, with 10 bases between. The CDR3 has 13 amino acids. CDR1 is SEHNR and CDR2 is FQNEAQ in the germline V gene (reference sequence). CDR3 loop: CASSRGSDYGYTF. DNA of the CDR3: TGTGCCAGCAGCCGGGGGTCCGACTATGGCTACACCTTC. Supplemented by reference TRBV7-9 and TRBJ1-2, the full variable domain reads DTGVSQNPRHKITKRGQNVTFRCDPISEHNRLYWYRQTLGQGPEFLTYFQNEAQLEKSRLLSDRFSAERPKGSFSTLEIQRTEQGDSAMYLCASSRGSDYGYTFGSGTRLTVV.

Points on this clonotype: The conserved final phenylalanine or tryptophan is absent from the CDR3, which likely points to a read error. The chain recombines TRBV5-1 with TRBJ2-5, with a tentative D call TRBD1 (5 bases). The CDR3 consists of 14 residues. V was cut by 4 bases and J by 4 bases, with 14 bases left in between. Per germline, CDR1 SGHRS and CDR2 YFSETQ. Here the CDR3 DNA reads TGCGCCAGCAGCCTTCAGGGTGCGGCAGAGACCCAGTACCTC. Its translation: CASSLQGAAETQYL.

For this clonotype: Being one base from a much bigger clone, this may be a read error. The chain combines TRBV7-8 with TRBJ1-5, with 8 bases identical to TRBD1. This CDR3 spans 15 amino acids. Germline V gives CDR1 SGHVS, CDR2 FQNEAQ. Trimming at V came to 6 bases and at J to 5 bases, leaving 9 bases not matched to a gene. CDR3 coding DNA: TGTGCCAGCAGACCCCCCGGGACAGGAGATCAGCCCCAGCATTTT. Protein: CASRPPGTGDQPQHF.

This clonotype was counted many times. The chain carries TRBV29-1 and TRBJ1-2; D gene ambiguous. V was pared by 3 bases and J by 7 bases, with 12 bases between. Germline CDR1 is SQVTM and CDR2 is ANQGSEA. CDR3 length: 12 amino acids. DNA of the CDR3: TGCAGCGTTGATGGGAACGTTGCTGGCTACACCTTC. Its translation: CSVDGNVAGYTF.

Here the CDR3 reads CASSLELHF. The CDR3 DNA reads TGCGCCAGCAGCTTGGAGCTCCACTTT. This chain connects TRBV5-1 to TRBJ1-6; unclear D gene. The ends were cut back, 0 bases at V and 16 bases at J, with 2 bases in the middle. Germline CDR1 reads SGHRS; CDR2 reads YFSETQ. This CDR3 has 9 amino acids.

In its sample, this clonotype was seen a few times. This chain joins TRBV6-1 and TRBJ1-1, with D unresolved. The ends were cut back, 5 bases at V and 5 bases at J, with 12 bases in the middle. The CDR3 is 13 amino acids. Per germline, CDR1 MNHNS and CDR2 SASEGT. CDR3: CASSFVGGTEAFF. CDR3 coding DNA: TGTGCCAGCAGTTTCGTGGGAGGGACTGAAGCTTTCTTT.

J is TRBJ1-6 and V is TRBV2; 11 bases fit TRBD1. CDR3 length: 14 residues. The V and J ends lost 8 bases and 13 bases, in that order; junction bases with no gene match: 10. CDR1 is SNHLY and CDR2 is FYNNEI in the germline V gene. As DNA, the CDR3 is TGTGCCAGCGACCGGACAGGGGGCGAACTTCCCCTCCACTTT. Amino acid sequence: CASDRTGGELPLHF.

V is TRBV2 and J is TRBJ1-6, with D possibly TRBD1 on 5 matching bases. CDR1 and CDR2 from the germline V gene are SNHLY and FYNNEI. The CDR3 totals 14 residues. V shed 1 base and J shed 9 bases, with 10 bases lying between them. The CDR3 sequence: CASSEGGIGSPLHF. The CDR3 DNA reads as TGTGCCAGCAGTGAAGGGGGCATTGGTTCACCCCTCCACTTT. Based on the CDR3 plus reference TRBV2 and TRBJ1-6, the full variable domain is EPEVTQTPSHQVTQMGQEVILRCVPISNHLYFYWYRQILGQKVEFLVSFYNNEISEKSEIFDDQFSVERPDGSNFTLKIRSTKLEDSAMYFCASSEGGIGSPLHFGNGTRLTVT.

This rearrangement joins TRBV9 to TRBJ2-5, with D maybe TRBD2 (5 bases). The CDR3 has 15 amino acids. In germline, CDR1 is SGDLS, CDR2 YYNGEE. V dropped 4 bases and J dropped 4 bases, with 17 bases sitting between them. The CDR3 here is CASSNGLFAPETQYF. The CDR3 DNA reads TGTGCCAGCAGCAACGGACTCTTCGCCCCAGAGACCCAGTACTTC.

The chain combines TRBV19 with TRBJ2-5, with TRBD2 matching over 9 bases. The germline V gene has CDR1 LNHDA and CDR2 SQIVND (reference sequence). Unmatched junction bases numbered 13, after V lost 6 bases and J lost 5 bases. The CDR3 extends over 16 amino acids. CDR3 nucleotides: TGTGCCAGTAGACCGGAGGGTAGCGGGAGACGGGAGACCCAGTACTTC. Encoded protein: CASRPEGSGRRETQYF.

This clonotype was seen at least ten times. V and J are TRBV2 and TRBJ1-1; 9 nucleotides align to TRBD1. Germline V CDR1 and CDR2: SNHLY, FYNNEI. J was trimmed by 3 bases and V by 7 bases; bases with no gene match: 3. The CDR3 length is 13 residues. The CDR3 sequence: CASKGTGYTEAFF. The CDR3 nucleotides are TGTGCCAGCAAGGGGACAGGGTACACTGAAGCTTTCTTT.

This clonotype was picked up one time. V is TRBV11-1 and J is TRBJ2-7; 9 positions match TRBD1. From germline, CDR1 is SGHAT and CDR2 FQDESV (reference sequence). The V and J ends lost 5 bases and 3 bases, in that order; junction bases with no gene match: 14. The length of the CDR3 is 17 residues. The CDR3 loop reads CASSHKLPGQGGYEQYF. CDR3 in DNA: TGTGCCAGCAGCCACAAGCTACCGGGACAGGGCGGCTACGAGCAGTACTTC. The whole variable domain, remainder taken from reference TRBV11-1 and TRBJ2-7, is EAEVAQSPRYKITEKSQAVAFWCDPISGHATLYWYRQILGQGPELLVQFQDESVVDDSQLPKDRFSAERLKGVDSTLKIQPAELGDSAMYLCASSHKLPGQGGYEQYFGPGTRLTVT.

Concerning this clonotype: A much more abundant neighbour one base away suggests this may be a read error. DNA of the CDR3: TGTGCCGGTAGTACAGAAAGGGGAGAAAAACTGTTTTTT. This sequence encodes CAGSTERGEKLFF. The genes are TRBV19 and TRBJ1-4; perhaps TRBD1 as D (5 bases). The CDR3 is 13 residues long. Looked up from germline, CDR1 is LNHDA and CDR2 is SQIVND (reference sequence).

Many counts were recorded for this clonotype. The chain links TRBV7-9 to TRBJ2-7, with D hard to call. Trimming shortened V by 5 bases and J by 2 bases, and 10 bases separated the two germline ends. CDR1 and CDR2 (germline): SEHNR, FQNEAQ (reference sequence). This CDR3 comprises 13 residues. The CDR3 protein is CASSLSTPYEQYF. Written as DNA, the CDR3 is TGTGCCAGCAGCCTCTCGACACCCTACGAGCAGTACTTC.

The chain combines TRBV24-1 with TRBJ2-5, with 12 bases matching TRBD2. V shed 3 bases and J 2 bases; nucleotides not matched to a gene: 6. Per germline, CDR1 KGHDR and CDR2 SFDVKD. This CDR3 is built from 17 residues. This chain's CDR3 is CATSDDGTSGPQETQYF. The DNA for the CDR3 is TGTGCCACCAGTGATGACGGGACTAGCGGGCCTCAAGAGACCCAGTACTTC.

The chain has TRBV7-9 and TRBJ1-5; maybe TRBD1 (6 bases). The CDR3 length is 15 residues. V was clipped by 3 bases and J by 3 bases, with 12 bases between them. CDR1 and CDR2 from the germline V gene are SEHNR and FQNEAQ (reference sequence). CDR3 residues: CASSFDGQPNQPQHF. The DNA for the CDR3 is TGTGCCAGCAGCTTCGATGGACAGCCCAATCAGCCCCAGCATTTT.

The chain combines TRBV29-1 with TRBJ1-1; no definite D call. Germline values: CDR1 SQVTM, CDR2 ANQGSEA. This CDR3 region has 12 residues. Trimming removed 8 bases from V and 0 bases from J, with 10 bases in between. CDR3 in amino acids: CSLDGLNTEAFF. In DNA, the CDR3 is TGCAGCTTGGACGGTTTGAACACTGAAGCTTTCTTT.

The rearrangement links TRBV20-1 to TRBJ1-2, with a tentative D call TRBD1 (5 bases). Germline V gives CDR1 DFQATT, CDR2 SNEGSKA (reference sequence). V shed 6 bases and J shed 7 bases, with 15 bases lying between them. This CDR3 has 12 residues. CDR3: CSAREEAGGYTF. The CDR3 DNA is TGCAGTGCCAGGGAAGAAGCGGGTGGCTACACCTTC.

This clonotype was detected ten times or more. The chain couples TRBV7-9 to TRBJ1-4; the D gene is possibly TRBD1 (5 bases). Germline V gene data show CDR1 as SEHNR and CDR2 as FQNEAQ (reference sequence). This CDR3 has 12 residues. The V and J ends lost 11 bases and 4 bases respectively, with 11 bases between them. This CDR3 reads CAGGGVNEKLFF. The CDR3 DNA follows: TGTGCCGGCGGGGGAGTTAATGAAAAACTGTTTTTT.

On this clonotype itself: This sequence may be a read error, since a much larger clone differs from it by one base. The chain recombines TRBV7-8 with TRBJ1-6; no reliable D call. Germline-derived CDR1 and CDR2 are SGHVS and FQNEAQ. This CDR3 region has 13 residues. The CDR3 loop reads CVSSFGEDSPLHF. The CDR3 nucleotides are TGTGTCAGCAGCTTCGGCGAGGATTCACCCCTCCACTTT.

As concerns this clonotype: An end of the junction does not agree with germline; a read error may underlie this. The V gene is TRBV12-3 or TRBV12-4, the J gene TRBJ1-4, with D possibly being TRBD1 (5 bases). This CDR3 has 10 amino acids. The CDR3 here is CAISESGLFF. As DNA, the CDR3 is TGTGCCATCAGTGAGTCAGGGCTGTTTTTT.

This rearrangement joins TRBV7-9 to TRBJ2-7; 10 nucleotides match TRBD1. This CDR3 is built from 16 residues. V shed 5 bases, J shed 2 bases, and the junction held 9 bases outside the gene matches. Germline lookup yields CDR1 SEHNR and CDR2 FQNEAQ (reference sequence). The CDR3 region is CASSRVGTGDAYEQYF. Here the CDR3 DNA reads TGTGCCAGCAGCCGGGTAGGGACAGGGGACGCCTACGAGCAGTACTTC.